This T cell receptor (beta chain) stems from a study of blood T cell repertoires in COVID-19. Produced via immunoSEQ multiplex PCR; TCRdb's table is partial and in-frame only. Of about 250,000 clones listed, 70% to 90% are singletons. V lost 6 bases, J lost 2 bases, and 5 bases stayed unmatched. The CDR3 is 15 residues long. Per the germline V gene, CDR1 is LNHDA and CDR2 is SQIVND (reference sequence). Sequencing used peripheral blood. The rearrangement uses TRBV19 and TRBJ2-3, with TRBD2 identical over 10 bases. This receptor was taken from a woman in her thirties or forties who had recovered from COVID-19. CDR3 region: CASREREGLTDTQYF. The CDR3 bases are TGTGCCAGTAGAGAGCGGGAGGGCCTCACAGATACGCAGTATTTT.